These 16 T cell receptor beta chains originate from one sample sequenced in a study of cytomegalovirus exposure and HLA in healthy donors. The PCR employed 60 Vbeta primers together with 13 Jbeta primers. The assay was immunoSEQ multiplex PCR, and TCRdb's table has in-frame clones only and misses some. Seen here are fewer than 120,000 clones, roughly 80% observed once, and the top ten hold roughly 6.2%. The specimen was PBMCs. Receptor source: a man aged 25-45 years in good health and CMV-seropositive.

The chain combines TRBV23-1 with TRBJ2-7; 12 bases line up with TRBD2. TRBV23-1 carries the ORF label, with uncertain function. Germline trimming cut 4 bases from V and 3 bases from J; bases unmatched to any gene: 4. This CDR3 has 15 residues. CDR3 residues: CASSLGLAGFYEQYF. For the CDR3, the DNA is TGCGCCAGCAGTCTTGGACTAGCGGGGTTCTACGAGCAGTACTTC.

This clone has ten or more counts. The chain recombines TRBV2 with TRBJ2-5, with 10 bases that match TRBD2. The CDR3 sequence is 15 residues long. J was trimmed by 5 bases and V by 2 bases; bases with no gene match: 5. The germline gives CDR1 SNHLY, CDR2 FYNNEI. As DNA, the CDR3 is TGTGCCAGCAGTGAAACAGCGGGGGGGCCCGAGACCCAGTACTTC. Protein sequence: CASSETAGGPETQYF.

V is TRBV12-5 and J is TRBJ1-5; 8 bases line up with TRBD1. CDR1 and CDR2 from the germline V gene are LGHNT and FRNRAP. The CDR3 spans 16 residues. V gave up 0 bases and J gave up 6 bases; unmatched junction bases: 7. For the CDR3, the DNA is TGTGCTAGTGGTTTGGTAACAGGGGGGAATGGTCAGCCCCAGCATTTT. Translating gives CASGLVTGGNGQPQHF.

The chain links TRBV11-3 to TRBJ2-7; 9 positions match TRBD1. This CDR3 region has 15 residues. With 7 bases clipped from V and 0 bases from J, the junction kept 7 bases outside the gene matches. Looked up from germline, CDR1 is SGHNT and CDR2 is YENEEA. This chain's CDR3 is CASTKEQGASYEQYF. CDR3 nucleotide sequence: TGTGCCAGCACAAAAGAACAGGGGGCCTCCTACGAGCAGTACTTC.

The genes are TRBV4-2 and TRBJ2-2; TRBD2 matches 9 bases. Trimming cost V 4 bases and J 4 bases; bases outside gene matches: 10. This CDR3 has 17 amino acids. Germline V gives CDR1 LGHNA, CDR2 YNFKEQ. The CDR3 coding sequence is TGTGCCAGCAGCCTCGTGGCGGGGGGGCGGGGCACCGGGGAGCTGTTTTTT. It is translated as CASSLVAGGRGTGELFF.

V usage is TRBV2 and J usage is TRBJ1-5; 10 bases match TRBD1. Trimming took 0 bases from V and 6 from J; bases not matched to a gene: 2. Germline V gene lookup returns CDR1 SNHLY and CDR2 FYNNEI. The CDR3 runs 15 residues. CDR3 residues: CASSEAGTGVQPQHF. In DNA form, the CDR3 reads TGTGCCAGCAGTGAAGCCGGGACAGGGGTTCAGCCCCAGCATTTT.

The chain links TRBV19 to TRBJ2-2; D is unclear. Trimming took 1 base from V and 1 from J, leaving 4 bases between them. There are 14 residues in the CDR3. Germline V gives CDR1 LNHDA, CDR2 SQIVND (reference sequence). This CDR3 reads CASSIGQNTGELFF. CDR3 coding DNA: TGTGCCAGTAGTATAGGACAGAACACCGGGGAGCTGTTTTTT.

The V and J genes are TRBV28 and TRBJ2-1; 12 bases map to TRBD2. CDR1 and CDR2 (germline): MDHEN, SYDVKM. This CDR3 spans 15 amino acids. Unmatched junction bases numbered 5, after V lost 6 bases and J lost 5 bases. The CDR3 DNA reads as TGTGCCAGCAGAGTAGGACTAGCGGGACACAATGAGCAGTTCTTC. It yields the protein CASRVGLAGHNEQFF.

Here the CDR3 reads CASRDLQGARSNQPQHF. CDR3 bases: TGTGCCAGTAGAGACCTACAGGGGGCGCGGAGCAATCAGCCCCAGCATTTT. The chain links TRBV19 to TRBJ1-5; TRBD1 agrees at 9 bases. The germline V gene encodes CDR1 LNHDA and CDR2 SQIVND (reference sequence). The CDR3 consists of 17 residues. With 6 bases clipped from V and 1 base from J, the junction kept 10 bases outside the gene matches.

The chain couples TRBV18 to TRBJ2-5; TRBD1 aligns across 8 bases. There are 17 residues in the CDR3. V trimming: 3 bases; J trimming: 3 bases; junction bases outside the gene matches: 12. Germline V CDR1 and CDR2: KGHSH, LQKENI. The CDR3 sequence: CASSPMITGTGEETQYF. CDR3 DNA sequence: TGTGCCAGCTCACCTATGATCACCGGGACAGGAGAAGAGACCCAGTACTTC.

The rearrangement links TRBV21-1 to TRBJ2-3; the D call TRBD2 from the table was never checked on the DNA. TRBV21-1 constitutes a pseudogene. The CDR3 is made up of 15 amino acids. The CDR3 protein is CASSKAYRGWDTQYF. The DNA for the CDR3 is TGTGCCAGCAGCAAAGCGTACCGAGGATGGGATACGCAGTATTTT.

This sequence joins TRBV19 and TRBJ2-1; TRBD2 is a possible D gene (6 bases). The germline gives CDR1 LNHDA, CDR2 SQIVND (reference sequence). CDR3 length: 15 amino acids. Trimming stripped 8 bases from V and 0 bases from J, with 14 bases between. The CDR3 spells CASGGAGSSYNEQFF. The CDR3 bases are TGTGCCAGTGGGGGAGCGGGTTCCTCCTACAATGAGCAGTTCTTC.

V is TRBV7-3 and J is TRBJ2-3; 10 bases line up with TRBD2. The CDR3 has 16 amino acids. The trim removed 2 bases at V and 3 bases at J, leaving 5 bases unmatched. From germline, CDR1 is SGHTA and CDR2 FQGTGA. The CDR3 coding sequence is TGTGCCAGCAGCTTAGGGGGACTAGCGCCAACAGATACGCAGTATTTT. Amino acids: CASSLGGLAPTDTQYF.

The chain links TRBV7-2 to TRBJ2-3, with TRBD1 matching over 7 bases. Unmatched junction bases numbered 6, after V lost 4 bases and J lost 2 bases. In germline, CDR1 is SGHTA, CDR2 FQGNSA. This CDR3 contains 15 residues. CDR3 DNA sequence: TGTGCCAGCAGCTCCTGGACAGGACCCACAGATACGCAGTATTTT. Protein sequence: CASSSWTGPTDTQYF.

J is TRBJ2-1 and V is TRBV11-2; 9 positions match TRBD2. Germline CDR1 SGHAT, CDR2 FQNNGV. Unmatched junction bases numbered 7, after V lost 4 bases and J lost 9 bases. This CDR3 region has 14 residues. Here the CDR3 reads CASSSAAGGVEQFF. DNA of the CDR3: TGTGCCAGCAGCTCCGCTGCGGGGGGGGTTGAGCAGTTCTTC.

The genes are TRBV7-9 and TRBJ1-2; possibly TRBD1 for D (6 bases). Trimming stripped 5 bases from V and 8 bases from J, with 15 bases between. The germline V gene encodes CDR1 SEHNR and CDR2 FQNEAQ (reference sequence). This CDR3 has 13 residues. The CDR3 is CASSRTGWEGYTF. The CDR3 DNA sequence: TGTGCCAGCAGCCGTACAGGGTGGGAAGGCTACACCTTC.